This T cell receptor beta chain was found in a study of shared clonotypes between healthy human individuals. With regard to this clone: Within the sample, other DNA sequences also encode this same CDR3.

Germline V CDR1 and CDR2: MNHEY, SMNVEV (reference sequence). This CDR3 spans 13 amino acids. Between the trimmed V and J ends, which lost 2 bases and 3 bases, there was a span of 7 bases. Assay used: immunoSEQ multiplex PCR; TCRdb lists only in-frame clones, some missing. The repertoire holds about 2.1 million clones, with roughly 91% as singletons. CD45RO-negative, CCR7-selected cells formed the naive CD8 fraction, which excluded terminally differentiated effector memory CD45RA+ cells. V and J are TRBV27 and TRBJ1-1; D gene uncertain. Sequenced material: naive CD8+ T cells from PBMCs. This clonotype originated in a man between 18 and 35 years old in good health. Some clones in this sample may be carry-over from other donors' samples. For the CDR3, the DNA is TGTGCCAGCAGTTTAGGAACGCACACTGAAGCTTTCTTT. This codes for CASSLGTHTEAFF.